This T cell receptor (beta chain) comes out of a study of blood T cell repertoires in COVID-19. Overall study: T cells, B-cell-depleted T cells, or PBMCs provided the cDNA or gDNA that served as material.

In the original workflow: How many nucleated cells were present was estimated from reference gene primer amplification. Here immunoSEQ multiplex PCR was the method, and the copy in TCRdb shows in-frame clones only, minus some. Clone size and V and J calls were adopted from that table, with D and trimming inferred from the DNA. The sample includes around 220,000 clones, more than 85% of them seen just once. V dropped 11 bases and J dropped 5; count of bases not matched to a gene: 7. The CDR3 spans 12 residues. The germline V gene has CDR1 SEHNR and CDR2 FQNEAQ (reference sequence). The chain is built from TRBV7-9 and TRBJ1-2; 8 nucleotides line up with TRBD1. The TCR originated in a man aged 40-49 years with active or convalescent COVID-19. Material: peripheral blood. The CDR3 sequence: CALDREPYGYTF. The CDR3 DNA follows: TGTGCCTTGGACAGGGAACCTTATGGCTACACCTTC.